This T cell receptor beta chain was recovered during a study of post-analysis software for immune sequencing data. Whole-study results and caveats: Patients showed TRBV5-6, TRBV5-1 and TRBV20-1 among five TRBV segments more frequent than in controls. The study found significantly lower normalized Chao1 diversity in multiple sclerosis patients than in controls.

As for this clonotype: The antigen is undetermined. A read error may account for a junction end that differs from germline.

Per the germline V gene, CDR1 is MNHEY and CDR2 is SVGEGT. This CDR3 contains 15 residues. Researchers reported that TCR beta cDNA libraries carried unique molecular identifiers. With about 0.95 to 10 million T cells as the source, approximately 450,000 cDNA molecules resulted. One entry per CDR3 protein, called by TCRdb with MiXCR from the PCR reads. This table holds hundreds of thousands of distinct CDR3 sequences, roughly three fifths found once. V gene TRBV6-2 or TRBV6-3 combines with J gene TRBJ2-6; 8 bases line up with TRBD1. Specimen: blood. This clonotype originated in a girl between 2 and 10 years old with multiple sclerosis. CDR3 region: CASGQGFSGASVLTF. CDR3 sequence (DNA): TGTGCCAGTGGACAGGGATTCTCTGGGGCCAGCGTCCTGACTTTC.